This T cell receptor (beta chain) emerged from a study of CD8+CD57+ T cells in acquired aplastic anemia. Study background: Yields of DNA that came from sorted CD4+ and CD8+ cells averaged about 3 ug. Sequencing produced an average of about 10 million reads per healthy donor for CD4+ cells. Whole-study findings and limits: Some 31 shared CD8+ CDR3s appeared highly expressed within patients' immunodominant clones. The study found no significant CD8+ Simpson's diversity difference between patients and controls.

With regard to this clonotype: The antigen is unknown.

Genomic DNA was employed as the template in profiling TCR beta VDJ and CDR3. TCRdb used MiXCR to reprocess the reads, holding one entry per CDR3 protein. The sample lists fewer than 200,000 distinct CDR3 sequences, about 64% occurring once. This CDR3 region has 16 residues. From germline, CDR1 is SGHTA and CDR2 FQGNSA. J was trimmed by 5 bases and V by 4 bases; bases with no gene match: 9. The chain carries TRBV7-2 and TRBJ2-3, with 10 bases matching TRBD2. The sequencing sample was made of sorted CD4+, CD8+, or CD8+CD57+ T cells (not recorded which) from PBMCs. This receptor was taken from a human donor in good health. CDR3: CASSSSGGAVGDTQYF. CDR3 bases: TGTGCCAGCAGCTCAAGCGGGGGGGCCGTGGGAGATACGCAGTATTTT.